This T cell receptor (beta chain) emerged from a study of response to subunit inactivated influenza vaccine. Study-wide results and limits: The authors suggested that few new T cells are recruited per seasonal influenza vaccination.

Points on this clonotype: What it binds is unknown.

TCRdb fed the RT-PCR reads into MiXCR, producing one record per CDR3 protein. The sample records 150,000 to 200,000 distinct CDR3 sequences, about an eighth being singletons. Deletions cut 0 bases from V and 6 bases from J, with 12 bases between. CDR3 length: 14 residues. Germline CDR1 is MNHEY and CDR2 is SVGAGI. This sample was also put to use in a study of T cells expressing NK-cell markers. From that paper: A 5'RACE template switching approach incorporating UMIs was used to make TCR beta cDNA. According to the study, TCR beta repertoires originated from sorted CD3+CD56+NKG2C+, CD3+CD56+NKG2C- and CD3+CD56-NKG2C+ T cells. The eight sequenced donors comprised seven who were HCMV-seropositive and one who was seronegative. Among the experiments, several used an anti-gamma-delta TCR antibody to restrict sorting to alpha-beta TCR T cells.

This receptor was taken from a man aged 45 to 65 who received an inactivated influenza vaccine. Source: CD8+ T cells sorted from PBMCs, taken 12 days after vaccination. This chain links TRBV6-5 with TRBJ2-7; D might be TRBD1 or TRBD2, each matching 5 bases. This CDR3 reads CASSYSGAEFEQYF. CDR3 in DNA: TGTGCCAGCAGTTACTCCGGGGCTGAGTTCGAGCAGTACTTC.